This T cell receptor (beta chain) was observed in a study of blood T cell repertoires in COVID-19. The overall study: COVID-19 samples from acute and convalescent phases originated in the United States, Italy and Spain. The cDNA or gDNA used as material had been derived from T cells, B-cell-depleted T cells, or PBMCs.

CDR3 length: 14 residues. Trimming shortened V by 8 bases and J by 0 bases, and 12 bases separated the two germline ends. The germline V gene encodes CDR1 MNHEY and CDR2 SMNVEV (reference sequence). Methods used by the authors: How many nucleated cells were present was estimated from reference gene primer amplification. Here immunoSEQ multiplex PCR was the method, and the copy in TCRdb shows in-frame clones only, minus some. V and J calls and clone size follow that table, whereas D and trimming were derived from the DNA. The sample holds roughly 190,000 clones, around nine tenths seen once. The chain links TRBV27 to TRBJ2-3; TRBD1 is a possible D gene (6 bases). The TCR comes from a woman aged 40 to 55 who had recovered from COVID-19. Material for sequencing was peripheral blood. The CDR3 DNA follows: TGTGCCAGCCATCTCAGGGGTAGCACAGATACGCAGTATTTT. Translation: CASHLRGSTDTQYF.